The clone carrying this T cell receptor (beta chain) was seen a few times. The antigen is not known. PCR used 60 Vbeta primers and 13 Jbeta primers. Profiled with immunoSEQ multiplex PCR; TCRdb holds only in-frame clones, not every one. The profile shows fewer than 100,000 clones, 60% to 80% of them singletons. This sample was included in a study of cytomegalovirus exposure and HLA in healthy donors. Study-level points and caveats: Most TCRs appeared rarely, but some public TCRs recurred in many donors. An assumption of roughly uniform sequencing depth across donors underlay the presence/absence analyses. In an earlier analysis, about 87% or about 30%: the productive usage of most TCR beta V segments. A missense variant in DCLRE1C was later tied to TCR beta V- and J-gene trimming.

V shed 4 bases, J shed 4 bases, and the junction held 5 bases outside the gene matches. This CDR3 contains 14 residues. Germline V CDR1 and CDR2: ENHRY, SYGVKD. The TCR sequence derives from a female donor in good health and CMV-seronegative. Sequencing used PBMCs. The chain joins TRBV10-3 to TRBJ2-3; 7 positions match TRBD2. This CDR3 reads CAISAAGVADTQYF. The CDR3 coding sequence is TGTGCCATCAGTGCGGCGGGAGTGGCAGATACGCAGTATTTT.